This TCR beta chain comes out of a study of lymphopenia after photon versus proton radiotherapy. The method was immunoSEQ multiplex PCR; TCRdb's version includes in-frame clones alone and lacks a portion of them. The sample records 2,500 to 3,000 clones, less than 95% being singletons. Remarks on this clone: As yet, its antigen is unknown.

Broader study findings: Under photons, naive T cells and diversity fell while effector/memory populations rose.

Material: peripheral blood, obtained from a patient treated with photon-based radiotherapy. The sequence was obtained from a woman in her 70s with pancreatic cancer.

The CDR3 region is CASSLVSRHEQYF. The CDR3 region has the DNA TGTGCCAGCAGTTTAGTCTCACGGCACGAGCAGTACTTC. This chain links TRBV28 with TRBJ2-7; D is undetermined. Trimming shortened V by 2 bases and J by 5 bases, and 10 bases separated the two germline ends. The CDR3 extends over 13 amino acids. Per germline, CDR1 MDHEN and CDR2 SYDVKM.